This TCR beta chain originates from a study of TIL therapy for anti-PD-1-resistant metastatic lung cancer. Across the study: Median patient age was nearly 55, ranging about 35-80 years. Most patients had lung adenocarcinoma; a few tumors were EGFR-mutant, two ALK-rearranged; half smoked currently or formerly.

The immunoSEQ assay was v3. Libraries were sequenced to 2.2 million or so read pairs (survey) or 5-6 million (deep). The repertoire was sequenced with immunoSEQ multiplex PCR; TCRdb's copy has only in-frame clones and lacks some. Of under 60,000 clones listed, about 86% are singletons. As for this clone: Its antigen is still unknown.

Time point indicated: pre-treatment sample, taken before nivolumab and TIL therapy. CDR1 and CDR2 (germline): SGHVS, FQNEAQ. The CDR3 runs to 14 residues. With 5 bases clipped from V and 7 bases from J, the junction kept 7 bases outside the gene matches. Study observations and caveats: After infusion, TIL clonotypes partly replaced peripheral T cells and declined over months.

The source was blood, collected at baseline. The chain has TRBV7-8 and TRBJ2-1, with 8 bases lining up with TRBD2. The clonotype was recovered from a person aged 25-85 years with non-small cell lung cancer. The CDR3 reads CASSRGGLPNEQFF. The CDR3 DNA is TGTGCCAGCAGCCGGGGGGGACTACCAAATGAGCAGTTCTTC.